The 15 T cell receptor beta chains listed next were all sequenced from one sample in a study of blood T cell repertoires in COVID-19. The table came from immunoSEQ multiplex PCR; TCRdb's copy has only in-frame clones and leaves some out. The sample has some 110,000 clones, 76% seen once. The sequenced sample was peripheral blood. The receptor set was obtained from an elderly man with COVID-19, enrolled during active disease.

This chain uses TRBV27 with TRBJ1-5, with D unresolved. V dropped 1 base and J dropped 5 bases, with 6 bases sitting between them. The CDR3 covers 13 residues. The germline gives CDR1 MNHEY, CDR2 SMNVEV (reference sequence). The CDR3 loop is CASSLYEYQPQHF. CDR3 coding DNA: TGTGCCAGCAGTTTATATGAGTATCAGCCCCAGCATTTT.

V and J are TRBV6-5 and TRBJ1-3; a weak D match, TRBD1 (5 bases). The CDR3 loop spans 15 amino acids. V gave up 7 bases and J gave up 2 bases, with 15 bases separating them. The germline CDR1 and CDR2 sequences are MNHEY and SVGAGI. CDR3 protein: CASTQRGTTGNTIYF. In DNA form, the CDR3 reads TGTGCCAGCACCCAGCGGGGGACTACTGGAAACACCATATATTTT.

V gene TRBV29-1 combines with J gene TRBJ2-5, with D uncertain. This CDR3 contains 11 residues. The V gene lost 5 bases and the J gene lost 2 bases, with 6 bases spanning the gap. CDR1 and CDR2 from the germline V gene are SQVTM and ANQGSEA. Written as DNA, the CDR3 is TGCAGCGTTTTCCAGCAAGAGACCCAGTACTTC. This sequence encodes CSVFQQETQYF.

The CDR3 sequence: CASSHLAASGPWSTDTQYF. DNA for the CDR3: TGCGCCAGCAGCCATTTGGCGGCTAGCGGTCCTTGGAGCACAGATACGCAGTATTTT. The V gene is TRBV4-3, the J gene TRBJ2-3, with 7 bases matching TRBD2. The germline V gene has CDR1 LGHNA and CDR2 YSLEER. The length of the CDR3 is 19 residues. Germline trimming cut 3 bases from V and 0 bases from J; bases unmatched to any gene: 15.

The V call is TRBV28, the J call TRBJ2-2; the match to TRBD2 covers 7 bases. The CDR3 length is 16 residues. The trim removed 3 bases at V and 2 bases at J, leaving 6 bases unmatched. The germline V gene encodes CDR1 MDHEN and CDR2 SYDVKM. The CDR3 coding sequence is TGTGCCAGCAGTTTGAGCGGGACGGTCAACACCGGGGAGCTGTTTTTT. Protein product: CASSLSGTVNTGELFF.

The chain carries TRBV28 and TRBJ2-1; 13 bases are shared with TRBD2. Germline V CDR1 and CDR2: MDHEN, SYDVKM. There are 14 residues in the CDR3. The V segment lost 8 bases and the J segment 3 bases; nucleotides outside the gene matches: 1. The CDR3 nucleotides read TGTGCCAGCGGACTAGCGGGAGTCTACAATGAGCAGTTCTTC. Protein product: CASGLAGVYNEQFF.

V is TRBV6-5 and J is TRBJ1-2; TRBD1 is a possible D gene (6 bases). Germline V gives CDR1 MNHEY, CDR2 SVGAGI. The CDR3 totals 12 residues. Trimming cost V 8 bases and J 8 bases, with 15 bases left between them. The CDR3 sequence is CASGDRIKGYTF. For the CDR3, the DNA is TGTGCCAGCGGAGACAGGATAAAGGGCTACACCTTC.

In its sample, this clone was seen once. The chain joins TRBV7-8 to TRBJ1-1; a possible D gene is TRBD1 (5 bases). CDR1 is SGHVS, CDR2 FQNEAQ, per germline. Trimming cost V 1 base and J 0 bases, with 9 bases left between them. This CDR3 is built from 15 residues. CDR3 DNA: TGTGCCAGCAGCTTAGGAGGGGAGGTGAACACTGAAGCTTTCTTT. It yields the protein CASSLGGEVNTEAFF.

V usage is TRBV12-3 or TRBV12-4 and J usage is TRBJ2-3; D is uncertain. Between the trimmed V and J ends, which lost 4 bases and 5 bases, there was a span of 4 bases. The CDR3 consists of 11 residues. The CDR3 DNA follows: TGTGCCAGCAGTTCACTAGATACGCAGTATTTT. Translated, it gives CASSSLDTQYF.

The chain carries TRBV7-9 and TRBJ2-1, with 9 bases lining up with TRBD1. This CDR3 contains 16 residues. CDR1 and CDR2 (germline): SEHNR, FQNEAQ (reference sequence). Trimming removed 3 bases from V and 6 bases from J; junction bases left unmatched: 9. CDR3 sequence reads: CASSLLTGGAGNEQFF. The CDR3, as DNA: TGTGCCAGCAGCTTGCTGACAGGGGGAGCGGGCAATGAGCAGTTCTTC.

The chain is built from TRBV7-8 and TRBJ2-5; 11 bases align to TRBD2. CDR1 SGHVS and CDR2 FQNEAQ come from the germline V gene. This CDR3 spans 16 amino acids. The J segment lost 2 bases and the V segment lost 4 bases, leaving 6 bases of the junction unmatched. The CDR3 bases are TGTGCCAGCAGCTGGACTAGCGGGCGCTTTCAAGAGACCCAGTACTTC. Protein product: CASSWTSGRFQETQYF.

The chain is built from TRBV28 and TRBJ2-5; D is undetermined. Germline assignment: CDR1 MDHEN and CDR2 SYDVKM. Between the trimmed V and J ends, which lost 4 bases and 1 base, there was a span of 16 bases. This CDR3 spans 16 amino acids. CDR3 sequence (DNA): TGTGCCAGCAGTTCCCCGGCACTAACAACCCAAGAGACCCAGTACTTC. Its translation: CASSSPALTTQETQYF. Complete variable domain (other parts from reference TRBV28 and TRBJ2-5): DVKVTQSSRYLVKRTGEKVFLECVQDMDHENMFWYRQDPGLGLRLIYFSYDVKMKEKGDIPEGYSVSREKKERFSLILESASTNQTSMYLCASSSPALTTQETQYFGPGTRLLVL.

The chain recombines TRBV5-1 with TRBJ2-7, with 10 bases aligning to TRBD1. Germline CDR1 and CDR2: SGHRS and YFSETQ. V was pared by 0 bases and J by 5 bases, with 5 bases of the junction left unmatched. CDR3 length: 15 amino acids. The CDR3 loop reads CASSLGGQGVDEQYF. The CDR3 coding sequence is TGCGCCAGCAGCTTGGGAGGACAGGGGGTCGACGAGCAGTACTTC. Combining the CDR3 with reference TRBV5-1 and TRBJ2-7 gives the whole variable domain KAGVTQTPRYLIKTRGQQVTLSCSPISGHRSVSWYQQTPGQGLQFLFEYFSETQRNKGNFPGRFSGRQFSNSRSEMNVSTLELGDSALYLCASSLGGQGVDEQYFGPGTRLTVT.

This clone appeared many times. This sequence joins TRBV4-1 and TRBJ2-2; 9 nucleotides align to TRBD2. V shed 1 base and J 4 bases; nucleotides not matched to a gene: 7. CDR3 length equals 17 residues. Looked up from germline, CDR1 is MGHRA and CDR2 is YSYEKL. The CDR3, as DNA: TGCGCCAGCAGCCAAGGCGAGCTAGCGGGACTCACCGGGGAGCTGTTTTTT. Its protein product is CASSQGELAGLTGELFF.

The rearrangement links TRBV9 to TRBJ2-1, with TRBD2 as a possible D gene (6 bases). Germline V gene data show CDR1 as SGDLS and CDR2 as YYNGEE. V gave up 0 bases and J gave up 0 bases, with 10 bases separating them. The CDR3 runs to 16 residues. The CDR3 reads CASSVDAGSSYNEQFF. The CDR3, as DNA: TGTGCCAGCAGCGTAGATGCGGGGAGCTCCTACAATGAGCAGTTCTTC. The full variable domain, with the rest looked up from reference TRBV9 and TRBJ2-1, is DSGVTQTPKHLITATGQRVTLRCSPRSGDLSVYWYQQSLDQGLQFLIQYYNGEERAKGNILERFSAQQFPDLHSELNLSSLELGDSALYFCASSVDAGSSYNEQFFGPGTRLTVL.